Listed here are 21 T cell receptor beta chains from one sample, sequenced in a study of T-cell reconstitution after alpha-beta-depleted transplantation in children. The authors prepared the TCRbeta library with unique molecular identifiers. TCRdb re-called the PCR reads with MiXCR, one entry per CDR3 protein. The profile covers about 610,000 distinct CDR3 sequences, with 10% appearing a single time and less than 5% taken by the ten largest. Sequenced material: PBMCs from the stem cell graft donor, taken from the stem cell graft. Receptors were obtained from a human donor who donated a stem cell graft to a child with acute myeloid leukemia.

The chain has TRBV28 and TRBJ2-7, with D possibly being TRBD1 (6 bases). The CDR3 runs 13 residues. Trimming cost V 9 bases and J 0 bases, with 12 bases left between them. Germline V gene data show CDR1 as MDHEN and CDR2 as SYDVKM. The CDR3: CASTDRNSYEQYF. CDR3 coding DNA: TGTGCCAGTACCGACAGGAACTCCTACGAGCAGTACTTC.

This sequence joins TRBV11-1 and TRBJ2-5, with a tentative D call TRBD2 (6 bases). Germline V lookup: CDR1 SGHAT, CDR2 FQDESV (reference sequence). The germline V and J ends were trimmed by 3 bases and 5 bases, with 25 bases remaining between them. The CDR3 runs to 18 residues. The CDR3 bases are TGTGCCAGCAGCTTTACCCCGCGGGGTGCCTTGGTGTTGGAGACCCAGTACTTC. It specifies CASSFTPRGALVLETQYF.

The CDR3 sequence: CATSRDPTSHNEQFF. For the CDR3, the DNA is TGTGCCACCAGCAGAGATCCGACTAGTCACAATGAGCAGTTCTTC. The chain recombines TRBV15 with TRBJ2-1; D perhaps matches TRBD2 (6 bases). The V gene's germline CDR1 is LNHNV and CDR2 YYDKDF (reference sequence). This CDR3 contains 15 residues. V lost 0 bases and J 5 bases, leaving 11 bases between the germline ends.

At least ten counts were recorded for this clonotype. This chain uses TRBV3-1 with TRBJ2-1; TRBD2 matches 8 bases. The CDR3 extends over 14 amino acids. CDR1 and CDR2 from the germline V gene are LGHDT and YNNKEL (reference sequence). The J segment lost 4 bases and the V segment lost 1 base, leaving 0 bases of the junction unmatched. As DNA, the CDR3 is TGTGCCAGCAGCCAAGCGGGAGGGTACAATGAGCAGTTCTTC. This codes for CASSQAGGYNEQFF.

This rearrangement joins TRBV7-3 to TRBJ2-7; 10 nucleotides match TRBD2. Germline CDR1 reads SGHTA; CDR2 reads FQGTGA. CDR3 length: 14 residues. The V segment lost 5 bases and the J segment 5 bases; nucleotides outside the gene matches: 6. CDR3 coding DNA: TGTGCCAGCAGCCTTAGCGGGAGGCGCCACGAGCAGTACTTC. Residues: CASSLSGRRHEQYF.

This clonotype was recorded many times. The V call is TRBV10-3, the J call TRBJ2-7, with D uncertain. Germline V gives CDR1 ENHRY, CDR2 SYGVKD. The V and J ends lost 1 base and 6 bases respectively, with 13 bases between them. The CDR3 is 14 amino acids. This CDR3 reads CAISELAESAEQYF. The DNA for the CDR3 is TGTGCCATCAGTGAGTTGGCGGAGTCGGCCGAGCAGTACTTC.

Notes on this clonotype: One end of the junction fails to match germline, which may point to a read error. V is TRBV20-1 and J is TRBJ1-2; 7 bases are shared with TRBD1. CDR3 length: 16 residues. Germline assignment: CDR1 DFQATT and CDR2 SNEGSKA (reference sequence). The CDR3 DNA follows: TGCTGTGCTAGAGATCTAAGGACAGGTGGTAACTATGGCTACACCTTC. Amino acids: CCARDLRTGGNYGYTF.

This clonotype was counted between two and nine times. The chain uses TRBV29-1 and TRBJ2-1; the D gene is possibly TRBD2 (6 bases). Trimming removed 1 base at V and 9 bases at J, with 16 bases between. In germline, CDR1 is SQVTM, CDR2 ANQGSEA. The CDR3 is 14 residues long. The CDR3, as DNA: TGCAGCGTTGAAGGCCAGGGCGGGGCGGCTGAGCAGTTCTTC. Amino acids: CSVEGQGGAAEQFF.

This clonotype has more than one count but fewer than ten. The V gene is TRBV12-3 or TRBV12-4, the J gene TRBJ2-7; 9 nucleotides match TRBD2. The J segment lost 4 bases and the V segment lost 0 bases, leaving 7 bases of the junction unmatched. This CDR3 contains 16 residues. The chain's CDR3 is CASSLAHGSGSYEQYF. CDR3 in DNA: TGTGCCAGCAGTTTAGCGCATGGTAGCGGGAGTTACGAGCAGTACTTC.

The chain employs TRBV7-2 and TRBJ2-1; 8 positions match TRBD2. This CDR3 has 15 amino acids. The germline gives CDR1 SGHTA, CDR2 FQGNSA. After removal of 5 bases from V and 5 bases from J, the junction contained 8 bases not matched to a gene. CDR3 nucleotides: TGTGCCAGCAGCGAGTCGCGCGGGAGGAACAATGAGCAGTTCTTC. Translated, it gives CASSESRGRNNEQFF.

This clonotype showed up just a few times. The J gene is TRBJ1-6, the V gene TRBV20-1; TRBD1 matches 10 bases. Per germline, CDR1 DFQATT and CDR2 SNEGSKA (reference sequence). Trimming cost V 6 bases and J 9 bases; bases outside gene matches: 8. The CDR3 consists of 14 residues. CDR3 protein: CSAGDRGLVSPLHF. Written as DNA, the CDR3 is TGCAGTGCAGGGGACAGGGGACTGGTTTCACCCCTCCACTTT.

With regard to this clonotype: A much larger clone lies a single base off, so this may be a read error. The chain combines TRBV7-2 with TRBJ2-7; 13 nucleotides agree with TRBD2. This CDR3 comprises 18 residues. Germline loops: CDR1 SGHTA, CDR2 FQGNSA. CDR3 amino acids: CAGSLSLRTSGSGYEQYF. The CDR3 nucleotides are TGTGCCGGCAGCCTTAGCTTAAGGACTAGCGGGAGTGGGTACGAGCAGTACTTC.

This chain joins TRBV4-3 and TRBJ2-1; tentatively, D is TRBD2 (5 bases). The V gene lost 4 bases and the J gene lost 2 bases, with 18 bases spanning the gap. Germline V gives CDR1 LGHNA, CDR2 YSLEER. The CDR3 length is 17 residues. CDR3 bases: TGCGCCAGCAGCCCCGGCCTGAGAGAGGGCACCTACAATGAGCAGTTCTTC. It codes for CASSPGLREGTYNEQFF.

This clonotype has more than one count but fewer than ten. The gene calls are TRBV4-3 and TRBJ2-2; D is undetermined. V was shortened by 0 bases and J by 6 bases, with 17 bases between the two germline ends. Germline assignment: CDR1 LGHNA and CDR2 YSLEER. The CDR3 totals 17 residues. In DNA form, the CDR3 reads TGCGCCAGCAGCCAAGATAGGGCCGGACGGAGCGCCGGGGAGCTGTTTTTT. Its translation is CASSQDRAGRSAGELFF.

The chain links TRBV6-1 to TRBJ2-7; 7 nucleotides align to TRBD1. The CDR3 spans 15 residues. Germline CDR1 MNHNS, CDR2 SASEGT. V lost 7 bases to trimming and J lost 0 bases; unmatched junction nucleotides: 9. The CDR3 DNA follows: TGTGCCAGCAATGACAGGGCTGCAAGCTCCTACGAGCAGTACTTC. This sequence encodes CASNDRAASSYEQYF.

This clonotype was observed a handful of times. V gene TRBV5-1 combines with J gene TRBJ2-1; TRBD2 matches 10 bases. Germline lookup yields CDR1 SGHRS and CDR2 YFSETQ. CDR3 length: 14 amino acids. The J segment lost 8 bases and the V segment lost 0 bases, leaving 2 bases of the junction unmatched. The CDR3 loop reads CASSLGGTSDEQFF. The CDR3 coding sequence is TGCGCCAGCAGCTTGGGTGGGACTAGCGATGAGCAGTTCTTC.

This clonotype has more than one count but fewer than ten. The rearrangement uses TRBV7-9 and TRBJ2-6; TRBD1 matches 9 bases. Per the germline V gene, CDR1 is SEHNR and CDR2 is FQNEAQ (reference sequence). CDR3 length: 16 residues. V trimming: 8 bases; J trimming: 2 bases; junction bases outside the gene matches: 7. In nucleotides, the CDR3 is TGTGCCAGCGTGCGGGACAGGGTGGCTGGGGCCAACGTCCTGACTTTC. It encodes CASVRDRVAGANVLTF.

The chain links TRBV4-3 to TRBJ2-7; TRBD2 agrees at 12 bases. This CDR3 comprises 15 residues. The J segment lost 7 bases and the V segment lost 5 bases, leaving 9 bases of the junction unmatched. Per the germline V gene, CDR1 is LGHNA and CDR2 is YSLEER. The CDR3: CASSAGLAGSGEQYF. In DNA, the CDR3 is TGCGCCAGCAGCGCCGGACTAGCGGGGTCGGGGGAGCAGTACTTC.

The CDR3 DNA reads TGTGCCGGAAGGGGGGGAAGGGACCTTAGCAATCAGCCCCAGCATTTT. Residues: CAGRGGRDLSNQPQHF. This chain uses TRBV12-3 or TRBV12-4 with TRBJ1-5, with D maybe TRBD1 (6 bases). The CDR3 totals 16 residues. V lost 11 bases and J 0 bases, leaving 20 bases between the germline ends.

The chain links TRBV5-4 to TRBJ2-1; D is unresolved. The CDR3 runs 16 residues. Trimming took 0 bases from V and 6 from J, leaving 16 bases between them. Germline CDR1 is SGHNT and CDR2 is YYREEE (reference sequence). The CDR3 loop reads CASSLAGVLGVNEQFF. In DNA, the CDR3 is TGTGCCAGCAGCTTGGCTGGGGTCCTTGGGGTCAATGAGCAGTTCTTC.

The chain couples TRBV9 to TRBJ1-2, with TRBD1 as a possible D gene (5 bases). Trimming pared 2 bases from V and 8 bases from J, leaving 19 bases between. This CDR3 spans 15 amino acids. The V gene's germline CDR1 is SGDLS and CDR2 YYNGEE. CDR3 DNA sequence: TGTGCCAGCAGCGTGGGAAAAGAGGGGTCCGAGGGCTACACCTTC. Translation gives CASSVGKEGSEGYTF.